Listed below are T cell receptor beta chains from one sample, sequenced in a study of blood T cell repertoires in COVID-19. Produced via immunoSEQ multiplex PCR; TCRdb's table is partial and in-frame only. The table records under 250,000 clones, around 90% of them present only once. The material sequenced was peripheral blood. The receptors shown here come from a man aged 80 or over with acute or convalescent COVID-19. Both conserved end residues are part of each CDR3. Each record gives: D gene, J gene, V gene, clone size, CDR3 protein, CDR3 DNA. A D gene is named only where the DNA matches it firmly. Rows give clone size only sometimes, using once, few, many, or a class for an expanded clone.

-,TRBJ1-2,TRBV6-5,-,CASSYGEGYTF,TGTGCCAGCAGTTACGGGGAGGGCTACACCTTC
TRBD1,TRBJ2-7,TRBV6-5,-,CASSYTGTGGREQYF,TGTGCCAGCAGTTACACCGGGACAGGGGGCCGCGAGCAGTACTTC
TRBD1,TRBJ2-2,TRBV9,-,CASSVDRGRTGELFF,TGTGCCAGCAGCGTCGACAGGGGGCGCACCGGGGAGCTGTTTTTT
-,TRBJ2-3,TRBV18,-,CASSPRETDTQYF,TGTGCCAGCTCACCCCGGGAAACAGATACGCAGTATTTT
-,TRBJ1-2,TRBV18,-,CASSSRQAIEGYTF,TGTGCCAGCTCCTCCCGCCAGGCGATCGAGGGCTACACCTTC
-,TRBJ2-1,TRBV7-2,-,CASSSRGRLASYNEQFF,TGTGCCAGCAGCTCCCGGGGGAGGTTGGCCTCCTACAATGAGCAGTTCTTC
TRBD2,TRBJ2-2,TRBV28,-,CATILAGTGELFF,TGTGCCACCATCCTAGCGGGCACCGGGGAGCTGTTTTTT
-,TRBJ1-5,TRBV2,-,CASANGGSNQPQHF,TGTGCCAGCGCCAACGGGGGAAGCAATCAGCCCCAGCATTTT
TRBD1,TRBJ2-5,TRBV15,-,CATSKTTDRSEETQYF,TGTGCCACCAGCAAGACTACGGACAGGTCCGAAGAGACCCAGTACTTC
-,TRBJ1-1,TRBV29-1,-,CSVEALTEAFF,TGCAGCGTTGAAGCACTTACTGAAGCTTTCTTT
-,TRBJ2-7,TRBV3-1/TRBV3-2,-,CASSQAPTVEQYF,TGTGCCAGCAGCCAAGCCCCCACGGTCGAGCAGTACTTC
-,TRBJ1-5,TRBV19,-,CASSISGNSNQPQHF,TGTGCCAGTAGTATTTCGGGGAATAGCAATCAGCCCCAGCATTTT
TRBD2,TRBJ2-6,TRBV2,-,CASSEWGVASGIPGANVLTF,TGTGCCAGCAGTGAATGGGGGGTTGCTAGCGGGATCCCTGGGGCCAACGTCCTGACTTTC
TRBD1,TRBJ2-5,TRBV5-5,-,CASSVSDRGRETQYF,TGTGCCAGCAGCGTTTCCGACAGGGGGCGGGAGACCCAGTACTTC
TRBD2,TRBJ2-3,TRBV25-1,-,CASRASGDSTDTQYF,TGTGCCAGCAGGGCTAGCGGGGATAGCACAGATACGCAGTATTTT
-,TRBJ1-6,TRBV5-5,-,CASSPLTGYESPLHF,TGTGCCAGCAGCCCTCTTACAGGGTACGAGTCACCCCTCCACTTT
-,TRBJ1-1,TRBV5-1,once,CASSLWQGSSEAFF,TGCGCCAGCAGCTTGTGGCAGGGCAGCTCTGAAGCTTTCTTT
-,TRBJ1-4,TRBV4-1,once,CASSQPEIGGRNEKLFF,TGCGCCAGCAGCCAACCCGAGATTGGGGGGAGGAATGAAAAACTGTTTTTT
-,TRBJ1-2,TRBV12-3/TRBV12-4,-,CASSTSEGYGYTF,TGTGCCAGCAGTACCTCGGAGGGCTATGGCTACACCTTC
-,TRBJ1-5,TRBV19,-,CASSIQGRIQPQHF,TGTGCCAGTAGTATCCAGGGAAGGATTCAGCCCCAGCATTTT